The next 12 T cell receptor beta chains were all read from a single sample in a study of T-cell memory formation after mild COVID-19. TCRdb reprocessed the 5' RACE reads with MiXCR, giving one entry per CDR3 protein. In the table there are approximately 100,000 distinct CDR3 sequences, 20% to 25% of which are singletons. The sequenced material came from PBMCs or a T cell subset sorted from them (not recorded which). The receptors shown here come from a man between 18 and 35 years old who had mild COVID-19 (a few samples of this study predate the infection). Cell type and time point are not known.

This CDR3 is CASNTASGTQAFNNEQFF. DNA for the CDR3: TGTGCCAGCAATACCGCCTCCGGGACTCAAGCCTTTAACAATGAGCAGTTCTTC. The chain carries TRBV28 and TRBJ2-1, with a weak D call TRBD2 (6 bases). V gave up 7 bases and J gave up 5 bases, with 27 bases separating them. Looked up from germline, CDR1 is MDHEN and CDR2 is SYDVKM. The CDR3 spans 18 residues.

The V call is TRBV6-2 or TRBV6-3, the J call TRBJ2-7; 10 positions match TRBD2. Germline V CDR1 and CDR2: MNHEY, SVGEGT. The V segment lost 4 bases and the J segment 3 bases; nucleotides outside the gene matches: 6. This CDR3 spans 15 amino acids. The CDR3 loop is CASSSQRGGLYEQYV. The CDR3 nucleotides are TGTGCCAGCAGTTCGCAGCGGGGGGGACTCTACGAGCAGTACGTC.

The chain uses TRBV4-2 and TRBJ2-2; possibly TRBD2 for D (6 bases). The V end was cut by 3 bases, the J end by 8 bases, with 16 bases between. Germline assignment: CDR1 LGHNA and CDR2 YNFKEQ. The CDR3 contains 15 residues. CDR3 sequence (DNA): TGTGCCAGCAGCCAGGAAGCGGGCAGGTCTGGGGAGCTGTTTTTT. It is translated as CASSQEAGRSGELFF.

The chain carries TRBV12-5 and TRBJ1-2, with TRBD1 as a possible D gene (5 bases). Germline V gene lookup returns CDR1 LGHNT and CDR2 FRNRAP. V was clipped by 3 bases and J by 4 bases, with 15 bases between them. The CDR3 runs to 15 residues. CDR3 sequence (DNA): TGTGCTAGTGGTTTTTTGGTGAGGGGAGTCTATGGCTACACCTTC. Translated: CASGFLVRGVYGYTF.

The chain is built from TRBV7-2 and TRBJ2-3; 14 nucleotides agree with TRBD2. V lost 5 bases to trimming and J lost 5 bases; unmatched junction nucleotides: 9. Germline values: CDR1 SGHTA, CDR2 FQGNSA. This CDR3 has 17 amino acids. In DNA form, the CDR3 reads TGTGCCAGCAGCCCCCCCGGACTAGCGGGGGGTGGAGATACGCAGTATTTT. Residues: CASSPPGLAGGGDTQYF.

The V and J genes are TRBV6-5 and TRBJ1-4; D gene uncertain. The CDR3 has 15 amino acids. CDR1 and CDR2 (germline): MNHEY, SVGAGI. V dropped 4 bases and J dropped 0 bases, with 9 bases sitting between them. The CDR3 DNA is TGTGCCAGCAGTTTCTCACTAGCAACTAATGAAAAACTGTTTTTT. It codes for CASSFSLATNEKLFF.

The rearrangement links TRBV27 to TRBJ1-2, with TRBD1 identical over 8 bases. CDR3 size: 13 residues. J was trimmed by 7 bases and V by 5 bases; bases with no gene match: 6. The germline V gene encodes CDR1 MNHEY and CDR2 SMNVEV (reference sequence). CDR3 DNA: TGTGCCAGCAGTCCCGACAGGGGCGGTGGCTACACCTTC. Translated, it gives CASSPDRGGGYTF.

V and J are TRBV6-5 and TRBJ1-1; D is uncertain. V lost 0 bases, J lost 0 bases, and 8 bases lay in between. The CDR3 sequence is 15 residues long. The germline V gene encodes CDR1 MNHEY and CDR2 SVGAGI. In DNA, the CDR3 is TGTGCCAGCAGTTACTCCTCAGGCATGAACACTGAAGCTTTCTTT. Residues: CASSYSSGMNTEAFF.

The CDR3 coding sequence is TGTGCCAGCAAGCCTAGCGGGGGCACAGATACGCAGTATTTT. This sequence encodes CASKPSGGTDTQYF. The chain employs TRBV7-9 and TRBJ2-3; 9 bases align to TRBD2. V trimming: 7 bases; J trimming: 1 base; junction bases outside the gene matches: 3. Germline CDR1 reads SEHNR; CDR2 reads FQNEAQ (reference sequence). The CDR3 length is 14 residues.

J is TRBJ2-3 and V is TRBV24-1; possible D gene TRBD2, 6 bases. Germline loops: CDR1 KGHDR, CDR2 SFDVKD. The CDR3 has 16 residues. The V end lost 1 base, the J end lost 2 bases, and 12 bases lay between the germline ends. The CDR3 region is CATSDFSSDNTDTQYF. The CDR3 bases are TGTGCCACCAGTGATTTTTCTAGCGACAACACAGATACGCAGTATTTT.

The chain links TRBV12-3 or TRBV12-4 to TRBJ2-2; maybe TRBD1 (7 bases). The CDR3 has 13 residues. V was trimmed by 8 bases and J by 6 bases, leaving 13 bases between them. The CDR3 region is CASGGTEAGELFF. In DNA form, the CDR3 reads TGTGCCAGCGGGGGGACAGAGGCCGGGGAGCTGTTTTTT.

V usage is TRBV15 and J usage is TRBJ2-2, with 9 bases fitting TRBD1. J gave up 2 bases and V 8 bases, and 9 bases lay outside the gene matches. The germline V gene encodes CDR1 LNHNV and CDR2 YYDKDF (reference sequence). CDR3 length equals 16 residues. The CDR3: CATGSPGQGNTGELFF. The DNA for the CDR3 is TGTGCCACCGGGTCGCCGGGACAGGGAAACACCGGGGAGCTGTTTTTT.